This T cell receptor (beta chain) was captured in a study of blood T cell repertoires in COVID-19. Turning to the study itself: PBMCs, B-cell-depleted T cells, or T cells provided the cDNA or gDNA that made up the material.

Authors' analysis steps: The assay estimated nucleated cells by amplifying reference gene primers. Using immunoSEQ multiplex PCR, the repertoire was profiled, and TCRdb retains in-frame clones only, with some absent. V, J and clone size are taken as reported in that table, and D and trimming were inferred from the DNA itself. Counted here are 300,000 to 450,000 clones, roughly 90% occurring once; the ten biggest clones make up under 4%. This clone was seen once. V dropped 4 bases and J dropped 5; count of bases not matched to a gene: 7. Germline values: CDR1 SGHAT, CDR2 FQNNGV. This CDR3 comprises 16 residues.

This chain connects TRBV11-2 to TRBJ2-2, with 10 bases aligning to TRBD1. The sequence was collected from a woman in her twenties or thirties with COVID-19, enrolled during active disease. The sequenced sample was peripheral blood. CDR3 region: CASSSKAGQGTGELFF. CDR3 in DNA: TGTGCCAGCAGCTCCAAAGCGGGACAGGGGACCGGGGAGCTGTTTTTT. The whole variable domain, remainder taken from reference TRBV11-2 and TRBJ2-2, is EAGVAQSPRYKIIEKRQSVAFWCNPISGHATLYWYQQILGQGPKLLIQFQNNGVVDDSQLPKDRFSAERLKGVDSTLKIQPAKLEDSAVYLCASSSKAGQGTGELFFGEGSRLTVL.